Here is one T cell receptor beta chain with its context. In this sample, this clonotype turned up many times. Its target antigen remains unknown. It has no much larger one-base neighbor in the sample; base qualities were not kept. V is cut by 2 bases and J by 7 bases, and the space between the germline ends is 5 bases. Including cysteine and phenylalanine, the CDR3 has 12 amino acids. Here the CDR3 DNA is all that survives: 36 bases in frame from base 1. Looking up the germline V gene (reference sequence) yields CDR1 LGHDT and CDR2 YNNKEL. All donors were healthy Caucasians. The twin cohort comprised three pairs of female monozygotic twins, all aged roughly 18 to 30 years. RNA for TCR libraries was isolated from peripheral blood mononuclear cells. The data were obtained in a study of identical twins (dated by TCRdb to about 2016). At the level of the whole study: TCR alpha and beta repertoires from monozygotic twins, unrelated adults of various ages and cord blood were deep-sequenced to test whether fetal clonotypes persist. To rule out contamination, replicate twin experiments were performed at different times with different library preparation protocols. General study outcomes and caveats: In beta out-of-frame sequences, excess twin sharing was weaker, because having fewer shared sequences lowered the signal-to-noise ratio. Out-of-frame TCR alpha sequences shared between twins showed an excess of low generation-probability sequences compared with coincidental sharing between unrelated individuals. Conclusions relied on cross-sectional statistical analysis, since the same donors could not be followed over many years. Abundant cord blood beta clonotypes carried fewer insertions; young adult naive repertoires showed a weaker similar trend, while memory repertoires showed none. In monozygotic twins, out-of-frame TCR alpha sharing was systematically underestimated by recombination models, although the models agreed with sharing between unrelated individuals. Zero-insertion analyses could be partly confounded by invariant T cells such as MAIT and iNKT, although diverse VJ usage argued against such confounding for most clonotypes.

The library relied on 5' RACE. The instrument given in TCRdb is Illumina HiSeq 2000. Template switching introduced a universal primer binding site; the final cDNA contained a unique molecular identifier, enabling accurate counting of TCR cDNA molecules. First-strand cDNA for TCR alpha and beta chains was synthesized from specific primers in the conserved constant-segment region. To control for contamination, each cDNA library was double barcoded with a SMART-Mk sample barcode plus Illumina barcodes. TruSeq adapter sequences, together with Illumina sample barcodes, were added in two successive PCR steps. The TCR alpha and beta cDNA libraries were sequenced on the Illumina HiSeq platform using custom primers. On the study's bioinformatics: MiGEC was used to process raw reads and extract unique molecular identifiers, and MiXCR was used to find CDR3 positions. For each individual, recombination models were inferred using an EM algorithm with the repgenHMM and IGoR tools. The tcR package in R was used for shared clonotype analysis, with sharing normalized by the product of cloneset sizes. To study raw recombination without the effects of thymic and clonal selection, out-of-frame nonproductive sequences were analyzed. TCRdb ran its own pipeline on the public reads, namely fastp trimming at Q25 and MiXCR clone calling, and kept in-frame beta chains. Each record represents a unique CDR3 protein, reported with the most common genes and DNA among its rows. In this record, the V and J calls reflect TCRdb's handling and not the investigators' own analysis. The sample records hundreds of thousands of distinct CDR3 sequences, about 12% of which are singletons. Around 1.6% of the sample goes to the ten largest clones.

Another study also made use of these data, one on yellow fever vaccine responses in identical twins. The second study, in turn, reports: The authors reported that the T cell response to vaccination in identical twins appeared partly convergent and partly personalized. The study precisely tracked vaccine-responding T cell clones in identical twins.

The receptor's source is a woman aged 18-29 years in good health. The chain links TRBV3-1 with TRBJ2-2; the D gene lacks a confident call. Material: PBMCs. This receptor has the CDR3 CASSQPIGELFF. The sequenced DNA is TGTGCCAGCAGCCAACCCATCGGGGAGCTGTTTTTT.